The 2 T cell receptor beta chains listed next were all sequenced from one sample in a study of blood T cell repertoires in COVID-19. Only in-frame clones appear in the TCRdb table, and some are missing; sequencing was by immunoSEQ multiplex PCR. The sample records hundreds of thousands of clones, nearly 90% being singletons. Sequencing used PBMCs or T cells enriched from blood (not recorded which). Receptors originate from a woman aged 25 to 39 who had recovered from COVID-19.

The CDR3 DNA reads TGTGCCAGCAAGCCCGGGATTGTTAGCAATCAGCCCCAGCATTTT. It encodes CASKPGIVSNQPQHF. The chain carries TRBV28 and TRBJ1-5; D is uncertain. This CDR3 contains 15 residues. The V end lost 7 bases, the J end lost 0 bases, and 13 bases lay between the germline ends. The germline gives CDR1 MDHEN, CDR2 SYDVKM.

The V call is TRBV4-1, the J call TRBJ1-3, with 9 bases matching TRBD1. The CDR3 runs to 17 residues. Germline V CDR1 and CDR2: MGHRA, YSYEKL. J was trimmed by 8 bases and V by 4 bases; bases with no gene match: 15. The CDR3 is CASSPSSGQGIVHTIYF. Written as DNA, the CDR3 is TGCGCCAGCAGCCCATCTTCCGGACAGGGGATAGTTCACACCATATATTTT.